One and the same sample provided the 25 T cell receptor beta chains below, sequenced in a study of cytomegalovirus exposure and HLA in healthy donors. Primers included in the PCR were 60 Vbeta and 13 Jbeta primers. Assay used: immunoSEQ multiplex PCR; TCRdb lists only in-frame clones, some missing. The data show around 150,000 clones, with about four fifths seen just once and under 2.5% held by the top ten. Sequencing was done on a sample of PBMCs. The receptors derive from a man aged 30 to 45 in good health and CMV-seronegative.

This chain links TRBV6-1 with TRBJ2-1; tentatively, D is TRBD2 (5 bases). The length of the CDR3 is 11 residues. CDR1 and CDR2 (germline): MNHNS, SASEGT. Trimming left V 4 bases short and J 12 bases short, with 10 bases between. The CDR3 here is CASSGELGQFF. CDR3 DNA sequence: TGTGCCAGCAGTGGGGAGCTTGGGCAGTTCTTC.

The chain employs TRBV29-1 and TRBJ2-4; no reliable D call. From germline, CDR1 is SQVTM and CDR2 ANQGSEA. V was clipped by 1 base and J by 3 bases, with 10 bases between them. The CDR3 has 14 amino acids. CDR3 amino acids: CSVEGLSSKNIQYF. The CDR3, as DNA: TGCAGCGTTGAAGGCCTCTCTAGCAAAAACATTCAGTACTTC.

The J gene is TRBJ2-3, the V gene TRBV2; the match to TRBD2 covers 7 bases. J was trimmed by 0 bases and V by 4 bases; bases with no gene match: 7. The CDR3 length is 16 residues. The germline gives CDR1 SNHLY, CDR2 FYNNEI. The CDR3 DNA sequence: TGTGCCAGCAGTGGACAAGCGGGAAGAAGCACAGATACGCAGTATTTT. Translated: CASSGQAGRSTDTQYF.

The rearrangement links TRBV7-2 to TRBJ2-1; D may be TRBD2 (6 bases). CDR1 and CDR2 from the germline V gene are SGHTA and FQGNSA. The CDR3 has 17 residues. Trimming stripped 6 bases from V and 8 bases from J, with 26 bases between. DNA of the CDR3: TGTGCCAGCAGTATAGGGGAGGTGGGAGAGACCTGGGATGAGCAGTTCTTC. This codes for CASSIGEVGETWDEQFF. Combining the CDR3 with reference TRBV7-2 and TRBJ2-1 gives the whole variable domain GAGVSQSPSNKVTEKGKDVELRCDPISGHTALYWYRQSLGQGLEFLIYFQGNSAPDKSGLPSDRFSAERTGGSVSTLTIQRTQQEDSAVYLCASSIGEVGETWDEQFFGPGTRLTVL.

A single count supports this clone. The chain joins TRBV28 to TRBJ1-4, with 9 positions matching TRBD1. The CDR3 runs to 14 residues. The V gene's germline CDR1 is MDHEN and CDR2 SYDVKM. V lost 2 bases to trimming and J lost 6 bases; unmatched junction nucleotides: 1. The CDR3 is CASSLGTGYEKLFF. CDR3 bases: TGTGCCAGCAGTTTAGGGACAGGGTATGAAAAACTGTTTTTT.

The CDR3: CAWTRLVSTDTQYF. In nucleotides, the CDR3 is TGTGCCTGGACCCGACTAGTCTCTACAGATACGCAGTATTTT. This chain uses TRBV30 with TRBJ2-3, with D tentatively TRBD2 (6 bases). Germline-derived CDR1 and CDR2 are GTSNPN and SVGIG (reference sequence). Trimming cost V 4 bases and J 3 bases, with 14 bases left between them. The CDR3 sequence is 14 residues long.

The chain combines TRBV7-9 with TRBJ2-1; TRBD2 is a possible D gene (6 bases). Trimming took 2 bases from V and 3 from J, leaving 14 bases between them. The CDR3 is 16 amino acids. Germline V gene lookup returns CDR1 SEHNR and CDR2 FQNEAQ (reference sequence). CDR3 nucleotides: TGTGCCAGCAGCTTACTGGGGGGAGGATTCTACAATGAGCAGTTCTTC. Translating gives CASSLLGGGFYNEQFF.

The chain employs TRBV28 and TRBJ2-1; 9 nucleotides match TRBD2. The CDR3 loop spans 14 amino acids. V shed 6 bases, J shed 4 bases, and the junction held 4 bases outside the gene matches. The germline V gene has CDR1 MDHEN and CDR2 SYDVKM. The CDR3 sequence: CASSRGGAYNEQFF. In DNA form, the CDR3 reads TGTGCCAGCAGCCGCGGGGGGGCTTACAATGAGCAGTTCTTC.

The chain recombines TRBV7-9 with TRBJ2-1; 11 bases match TRBD2. CDR3 length: 15 residues. Trimming cost V 0 bases and J 7 bases; bases outside gene matches: 2. The germline gives CDR1 SEHNR, CDR2 FQNEAQ (reference sequence). The CDR3 reads CASSLAASGGNEQFF. The CDR3 DNA sequence: TGTGCCAGCAGCTTAGCGGCTAGCGGGGGGAATGAGCAGTTCTTC. The full variable domain, rest sourced from reference TRBV7-9 and TRBJ2-1, is DTGVSQNPRHKITKRGQNVTFRCDPISEHNRLYWYRQTLGQGPEFLTYFQNEAQLEKSRLLSDRFSAERPKGSFSTLEIQRTEQGDSAMYLCASSLAASGGNEQFFGPGTRLTVL.

This clone appeared many times. The V gene is TRBV6-1, the J gene TRBJ2-3; 11 positions agree with TRBD2. The germline V gene encodes CDR1 MNHNS and CDR2 SASEGT. J was trimmed by 4 bases and V by 7 bases; bases with no gene match: 7. The CDR3 totals 15 residues. This CDR3 is CASTIAGGDPDTQYF. The CDR3 coding sequence is TGTGCCAGCACTATAGCGGGGGGGGACCCAGATACGCAGTATTTT.

This chain uses TRBV6-1 with TRBJ2-1; 10 positions match TRBD1. Trimming cost V 1 base and J 8 bases; bases outside gene matches: 2. Germline lookup yields CDR1 MNHNS and CDR2 SASEGT. The CDR3 length is 14 residues. In nucleotides, the CDR3 is TGTGCCAGCAGTGAAGTTGGGACAGGGGATGAGCAGTTCTTC. Translated, it gives CASSEVGTGDEQFF.

V and J are TRBV5-1 and TRBJ2-7, with 8 bases matching TRBD2. The CDR3 sequence is 14 residues long. Germline V CDR1 and CDR2: SGHRS, YFSETQ. V was clipped by 4 bases and J by 7 bases; unmatched bases: 10. CDR3 sequence: CASSPGTRVLEQYF. CDR3 DNA sequence: TGCGCCAGCAGCCCCGGGACTAGGGTTTTGGAGCAGTACTTC.

This clone was seen a handful of times. The rearrangement joins TRBV5-1 to TRBJ1-1; 8 bases agree with TRBD1. The germline V gene encodes CDR1 SGHRS and CDR2 YFSETQ. Losses at the gene ends were 0 bases for V and 6 bases for J; bases not matched to a gene: 4. CDR3 size: 14 residues. CDR3 DNA: TGCGCCAGCAGCTTGGGGACAGGGTTTTCTGAAGCTTTCTTT. Translated: CASSLGTGFSEAFF.

This clone was detected once. The chain carries TRBV7-3 and TRBJ2-1; 8 bases are shared with TRBD2. Per the germline V gene, CDR1 is SGHTA and CDR2 is FQGTGA. Unmatched junction bases numbered 9, after V lost 5 bases and J lost 6 bases. The CDR3 has 15 residues. CDR3 nucleotides: TGTGCCAGCAGCGCCGGGCTAGCGGGCCTCAATGAGCAGTTCTTC. Translating gives CASSAGLAGLNEQFF.

This clone was seen more than once but under ten times. This chain joins TRBV6-5 and TRBJ2-5; TRBD1 matches 8 bases. The trim removed 5 bases at V and 5 bases at J, leaving 10 bases unmatched. The germline CDR1 and CDR2 sequences are MNHEY and SVGAGI. The CDR3 is made up of 15 amino acids. The DNA for the CDR3 is TGTGCCAGCAGTCTGAGGTCAGGGGGCTCTGAGACCCAGTACTTC. Amino acid sequence: CASSLRSGGSETQYF.

In its sample, this clone was seen a few times. The same CDR3 is also encoded by other DNA sequences in this sample. V gene TRBV5-1 combines with J gene TRBJ2-1; 9 nucleotides match TRBD1. The CDR3 runs 13 residues. V trimming: 7 bases; J trimming: 5 bases; junction bases outside the gene matches: 4. Germline-derived CDR1 and CDR2 are SGHRS and YFSETQ. The CDR3 bases are TGCGCCAGCCTCCGGGACAGGGACAATGAGCAGTTCTTC. This translates into CASLRDRDNEQFF.

The chain employs TRBV28 and TRBJ2-3; no definite D call. The germline gives CDR1 MDHEN, CDR2 SYDVKM. The CDR3 runs to 17 residues. V lost 7 bases to trimming and J lost 0 bases, with 20 bases between them. CDR3 coding DNA: TGTGCCAGCATATCTTTGGCGGAACCGAGGAGCACAGATACGCAGTATTTT. It is translated as CASISLAEPRSTDTQYF.

This chain joins TRBV6-6 and TRBJ2-1; D unclear. Germline-derived CDR1 and CDR2 are MNHNY and SVGAGI (reference sequence). The germline V and J ends were trimmed by 0 bases and 10 bases, with 7 bases remaining between them. The length of the CDR3 is 12 residues. The CDR3 loop reads CASSYSRREQFF. CDR3 coding DNA: TGTGCCAGCAGTTACTCCCGCCGGGAGCAGTTCTTC.

The V gene is TRBV30, the J gene TRBJ2-3; possibly TRBD2 for D (5 bases). V shed 5 bases and J shed 2 bases, with 14 bases lying between them. This CDR3 comprises 14 residues. The germline CDR1 and CDR2 sequences are GTSNPN and SVGIG (reference sequence). This chain's CDR3 is CAWGRGSTTDTQYF. The CDR3 bases are TGTGCCTGGGGACGGGGTTCGACCACAGATACGCAGTATTTT.

The rearrangement links TRBV13 to TRBJ1-2, with D tentatively TRBD1 (6 bases). Germline V gene lookup returns CDR1 PRHDT and CDR2 FYEKMQ (reference sequence). The CDR3 extends over 13 amino acids. Between the trimmed V and J ends, which lost 2 bases and 6 bases, there was a span of 10 bases. The CDR3 coding sequence is TGTGCCAGCAGCTTACCAGGGGAAGATGGCTACACCTTC. Encoded protein: CASSLPGEDGYTF.

As regards this clone: The same CDR3 can be traced to other DNA sequences in this sample. The V and J genes are TRBV7-9 and TRBJ2-5; D unresolved. Deletions cut 4 bases from V and 2 bases from J, with 2 bases between. CDR3 length: 11 residues. Germline V gene lookup returns CDR1 SEHNR and CDR2 FQNEAQ (reference sequence). This CDR3 is CASSSQETQYF. DNA of the CDR3: TGTGCCAGCAGCTCTCAAGAGACCCAGTACTTC.

This clone was detected only once. The rearrangement uses TRBV10-3 and TRBJ2-1; the match to TRBD1 covers 8 bases. Germline values: CDR1 ENHRY, CDR2 SYGVKD. Losses at the gene ends were 4 bases for V and 6 bases for J; bases not matched to a gene: 2. The CDR3 runs 13 residues. CDR3 in amino acids: CAISGTGGNEQFF. CDR3 nucleotide sequence: TGTGCCATCAGTGGAACAGGGGGCAATGAGCAGTTCTTC.

This chain connects TRBV2 to TRBJ1-1; 8 bases are shared with TRBD1. Germline trimming cut 6 bases from V and 8 bases from J; bases unmatched to any gene: 11. The CDR3 contains 14 residues. CDR1 and CDR2 (germline): SNHLY, FYNNEI. The CDR3 coding sequence is TGTGCCAGCAGCGCCACGTCCCGGACAGGGGAAGCTTTCTTT. This sequence encodes CASSATSRTGEAFF.

This clone was found a few times. The chain is built from TRBV4-1 and TRBJ1-1; 7 positions match TRBD1. The V gene's germline CDR1 is MGHRA and CDR2 YSYEKL. The junction had 4 bases not matched to a gene; V was cut back by 0 bases and J by 0 bases. This CDR3 is built from 16 residues. For the CDR3, the DNA is TGCGCCAGCAGCCAAGATTCGGGACAGATGAACACTGAAGCTTTCTTT. Its translation: CASSQDSGQMNTEAFF.

Concerning this clone: The same CDR3 arises from other DNA sequences in this sample as well. The chain uses TRBV29-1 and TRBJ1-1, with D maybe TRBD1 (6 bases). The germline V and J ends were trimmed by 5 bases and 0 bases, with 10 bases remaining between them. Germline V gene lookup returns CDR1 SQVTM and CDR2 ANQGSEA. This CDR3 comprises 13 residues. CDR3 nucleotide sequence: TGCAGCGTTTTAGGACAGCTGAACACTGAAGCTTTCTTT. This translates into CSVLGQLNTEAFF.